One sample yielded the 9 T cell receptor beta chains listed below, sequenced in a study of blood T cells in healthy people across ages. A sample-barcoded 5' primer and a J-beta primer mix were used in a second PCR of about 7 to 12 cycles. MiXCR, applied by TCRdb to the 5' RACE reads, yields one record per CDR3 protein. The table lists just over 800,000 distinct CDR3 sequences, approximately 65% of them singletons. The source material was blood. The receptor source for this set is a man between 25 and 39 years old in good health.

V usage is TRBV28 and J usage is TRBJ2-3, with TRBD2 matching over 9 bases. The CDR3 totals 20 residues. After removal of 7 bases from V and 1 base from J, the junction contained 21 bases not matched to a gene. Germline V lookup: CDR1 MDHEN, CDR2 SYDVKM. CDR3 sequence (DNA): TGTGCCAGCACCGATACAACCGGGACTAGCCCAGGATGGCGCACAGATACGCAGTATTTT. Residues: CASTDTTGTSPGWRTDTQYF.

This chain connects TRBV5-1 to TRBJ2-6, with no clear D. CDR1 and CDR2 from the germline V gene are SGHRS and YFSETQ. The CDR3 has 16 residues. V lost 2 bases to trimming and J lost 0 bases, with 9 bases between them. Here the CDR3 reads CASSFPLASGANVLTF. CDR3 coding DNA: TGCGCCAGCAGCTTCCCCTTAGCCTCTGGGGCCAACGTCCTGACTTTC.

V gene TRBV27 combines with J gene TRBJ2-7; a weak D match, TRBD1 (6 bases). V lost 6 bases and J 0 bases, leaving 21 bases between the germline ends. Germline-derived CDR1 and CDR2 are MNHEY and SMNVEV (reference sequence). CDR3 length: 17 amino acids. The CDR3, as DNA: TGTGCCAGCAGGAACTGGGCCGCGGACAGCAGCTCCTACGAGCAGTACTTC. Amino acids: CASRNWAADSSSYEQYF.

The rearrangement uses TRBV6-1 and TRBJ2-7, with 7 bases that match TRBD1. V trimming: 5 bases; J trimming: 7 bases; junction bases outside the gene matches: 11. The CDR3 is made up of 14 amino acids. Germline V gene lookup returns CDR1 MNHNS and CDR2 SASEGT. CDR3 nucleotides: TGTGCCAGCAGTCGGGACAGCCTTTACAATGAGCAGTACTTC. It translates to CASSRDSLYNEQYF.

V gene TRBV18 combines with J gene TRBJ2-6, with TRBD1 identical over 10 bases. The CDR3 totals 15 residues. CDR1 KGHSH and CDR2 LQKENI come from the germline V gene. Trimming removed 3 bases from V and 8 bases from J; junction bases left unmatched: 4. The CDR3 coding sequence is TGTGCCAGCTCACCCCAGGGACAGGGGTCCAACGTCCTGACTTTC. Amino acid sequence: CASSPQGQGSNVLTF. The full variable domain, with the rest looked up from reference TRBV18 and TRBJ2-6, is NAGVMQNPRHLVRRRGQEARLRCSPMKGHSHVYWYRQLPEEGLKFMVYLQKENIIDESGMPKERFSAEFPKEGPSILRIQQVVRGDSAAYFCASSPQGQGSNVLTFGAGSRLTVL.

The chain has TRBV15 and TRBJ2-1, with 8 nucleotides matching TRBD1. Trimming removed 0 bases from V and 0 bases from J; junction bases left unmatched: 4. The CDR3 spans 17 residues. Germline-derived CDR1 and CDR2 are LNHNV and YYDKDF (reference sequence). CDR3 amino acids: CATSRDGDRRSYNEQFF. The CDR3 region has the DNA TGTGCCACCAGCAGAGATGGGGACAGGCGCTCCTACAATGAGCAGTTCTTC.

This clonotype has only one observation. The rearrangement joins TRBV30 to TRBJ2-1, with D unclear. The CDR3 contains 12 residues. Germline-derived CDR1 and CDR2 are GTSNPN and SVGIG (reference sequence). V lost 0 bases to trimming and J lost 7 bases, with 7 bases between them. As DNA, the CDR3 is TGTGCCTGGAGTGTAGGACCGAATGAGCAGTTCTTC. Protein: CAWSVGPNEQFF. Filled out from reference TRBV30 and TRBJ2-1, the complete variable domain reads SQTIHQWPATLVQPVGSPLSLECTVEGTSNPNLYWYRQAAGRGLQLLFYSVGIGQISSEVPQNLSASRPQDRQFILSSKKLLLSDSGFYLCAWSVGPNEQFFGPGTRLTVL.

The V and J genes are TRBV4-2 and TRBJ2-7; D is possibly TRBD2 (5 bases). The CDR3 is made up of 14 amino acids. Germline-derived CDR1 and CDR2 are LGHNA and YNFKEQ. Trimming left V 7 bases short and J 2 bases short, with 15 bases between. The CDR3 sequence is CASNLDRGTYEQYF. The DNA for the CDR3 is TGTGCCAGCAACCTCGACCGGGGAACCTACGAGCAGTACTTC.

The gene calls are TRBV9 and TRBJ2-3; TRBD1 agrees at 8 bases. J gave up 6 bases and V 2 bases, and 14 bases lay outside the gene matches. CDR3 length: 17 residues. Germline V gives CDR1 SGDLS, CDR2 YYNGEE. DNA for the CDR3: TGTGCCAGCAGCGTGTCCGGGACAGGTGTTACCTTGGATACGCAGTATTTT. Translated: CASSVSGTGVTLDTQYF.